What follows are 15 T cell receptor beta chains derived from one specimen sequenced in a study of cytomegalovirus exposure and HLA in healthy donors. Vbeta (60) and Jbeta (13) primers were used in the PCR. Libraries were prepared by immunoSEQ multiplex PCR; TCRdb keeps only in-frame clonotypes and omits some of them. The profile covers about 220,000 clones, with 70% to 80% appearing a single time and less than 2% taken by the ten largest. Sequencing used PBMCs. The receptors were sampled from a woman aged 30 to 39 in good health and CMV-seronegative.

The chain carries TRBV11-3 and TRBJ1-1, with D unclear. V lost 5 bases, J lost 1 base, and 8 bases lay in between. This CDR3 spans 13 amino acids. Germline V gene lookup returns CDR1 SGHNT and CDR2 YENEEA. CDR3 sequence (DNA): TGTGCCAGCAGCCGAGGAAGGAACACTGAAGCTTTCTTT. Its protein is CASSRGRNTEAFF.

The genes are TRBV5-1 and TRBJ1-4; D is perhaps TRBD1 (5 bases). V gave up 2 bases and J gave up 3 bases, with 8 bases separating them. The germline V gene encodes CDR1 SGHRS and CDR2 YFSETQ. This CDR3 comprises 14 residues. DNA for the CDR3: TGCGCCAGCAGCTTTGGAGGGGCTAATGAAAAACTGTTTTTT. As protein: CASSFGGANEKLFF.

The rearrangement uses TRBV5-1 and TRBJ2-5; 10 bases agree with TRBD2. The V gene's germline CDR1 is SGHRS and CDR2 YFSETQ. Trimming at V came to 7 bases and at J to 1 base, leaving 10 bases not matched to a gene. The length of the CDR3 is 16 residues. The CDR3 protein is CASRASGGGPQETQYF. DNA for the CDR3: TGCGCCAGCCGAGCTAGCGGGGGAGGGCCCCAAGAGACCCAGTACTTC.

Of note for this clone: Other nucleotide sequences from this sample produce the same CDR3. CDR3 nucleotides: TGCGCCAGCAGCTCTTGGACAGGGAACACTGAAGCTTTCTTT. This gives the protein CASSSWTGNTEAFF. The J gene is TRBJ1-1, the V gene TRBV5-1, with TRBD1 matching over 7 bases. From germline, CDR1 is SGHRS and CDR2 YFSETQ. The CDR3 loop spans 14 amino acids. V lost 3 bases to trimming and J lost 1 base; unmatched junction nucleotides: 3.

The chain is built from TRBV6-1 and TRBJ1-2; possible D gene TRBD1, 5 bases. Trimming took off 3 bases at V and 4 bases at J, with 12 bases between the two ends. CDR3 length equals 14 residues. Germline assignment: CDR1 MNHNS and CDR2 SASEGT. This CDR3 is CASSDGGYLYGYTF. The CDR3 region has the DNA TGTGCCAGCAGTGATGGGGGGTACCTCTATGGCTACACCTTC.

This chain links TRBV6-4 with TRBJ2-5; maybe TRBD1 (6 bases). The DNA end favors TRBJ2-7, so the J call may be wrong. This CDR3 spans 14 amino acids. Germline loops: CDR1 MRHNA, CDR2 SNTAGT. The CDR3 spells CASSDSQGPYEQYF. The CDR3 DNA sequence: TGTGCCAGCAGTGACTCTCAGGGGCCCTACGAGCAGTACTTC.

V gene TRBV7-9 combines with J gene TRBJ1-1; unclear D gene. Between the trimmed V and J ends, which lost 2 bases and 1 base, there was a span of 8 bases. Germline CDR1 and CDR2: SEHNR and FQNEAQ (reference sequence). The CDR3 sequence is 14 residues long. CDR3 region: CASSLSRGNTEAFF. CDR3 DNA sequence: TGTGCCAGCAGCTTAAGCCGGGGGAACACTGAAGCTTTCTTT. The full variable domain, in which reference TRBV7-9 and TRBJ1-1 provide the parts outside the CDR3, is DTGVSQNPRHKITKRGQNVTFRCDPISEHNRLYWYRQTLGQGPEFLTYFQNEAQLEKSRLLSDRFSAERPKGSFSTLEIQRTEQGDSAMYLCASSLSRGNTEAFFGQGTRLTVV.

This clone was seen once. The chain employs TRBV30 and TRBJ1-1; 8 bases align to TRBD1. V gave up 5 bases and J gave up 7 bases; unmatched junction bases: 9. The CDR3 is 13 amino acids. Germline values: CDR1 GTSNPN, CDR2 SVGIG (reference sequence). In DNA form, the CDR3 reads TGTGCCTGGGGACGGACAGGGAGGGGTGAAGCTTTCTTT. Translated: CAWGRTGRGEAFF.

There are a few counts of this clone. J is TRBJ2-5 and V is TRBV4-2; the D gene is possibly TRBD2 (7 bases). Germline V gene sequence: CDR1 LGHNA, CDR2 YNFKEQ. Trimming shortened V by 7 bases and J by 4 bases, and 16 bases separated the two germline ends. The CDR3 runs to 14 residues. The CDR3 DNA reads TGTGCCAGCACCGGGGGAGGGGGTGGAGAGACCCAGTACTTC. Protein product: CASTGGGGGETQYF.

The chain joins TRBV7-3 to TRBJ2-1; weak D call: TRBD1 (6 bases). Germline CDR1 reads SGHTA; CDR2 reads FQGTGA. The CDR3 covers 15 residues. V was trimmed by 4 bases and J by 1 base, leaving 11 bases between them. The CDR3 reads CASSSYRGSYNEQFF. CDR3 sequence (DNA): TGTGCCAGCAGCTCCTATAGGGGGTCCTACAATGAGCAGTTCTTC.

This chain uses TRBV9 with TRBJ2-1, with 7 bases lining up with TRBD2. The CDR3 runs 14 residues. Germline values: CDR1 SGDLS, CDR2 YYNGEE. The ends lost 1 base at V and 7 bases at J; junction bases unmatched: 5. The CDR3: CASSVSSGPNEQFF. CDR3 DNA: TGTGCCAGCAGCGTAAGTAGCGGGCCAAATGAGCAGTTCTTC.

The chain uses TRBV4-2 and TRBJ2-5; possible D gene TRBD1, 5 bases. The germline CDR1 and CDR2 sequences are LGHNA and YNFKEQ. V lost 4 bases, J lost 0 bases, and 18 bases lay in between. The CDR3 consists of 17 residues. CDR3 nucleotides: TGTGCCAGCAGCCCCTCCCCCGAGACAGACTACCAAGAGACCCAGTACTTC. Its translation is CASSPSPETDYQETQYF.

The chain uses TRBV4-1 and TRBJ1-6; TRBD1 aligns across 11 bases. The CDR3 sequence is 17 residues long. The V segment lost 6 bases and the J segment 6 bases; nucleotides outside the gene matches: 10. Looked up from germline, CDR1 is MGHRA and CDR2 is YSYEKL. The CDR3 DNA reads TGCGCCAGCAGACTTCGTCCGGGACAGGGGGTTAATTCACCCCTCCACTTT. Translation gives CASRLRPGQGVNSPLHF.

The chain has TRBV6-1 and TRBJ2-7, with 9 bases lining up with TRBD2. The J segment lost 6 bases and the V segment lost 8 bases, leaving 8 bases of the junction unmatched. Germline CDR1 reads MNHNS; CDR2 reads SASEGT. This CDR3 has 13 amino acids. Here the CDR3 DNA reads TGTGCCAGCGCCCTAGCGGGGCCTTCCGAGCAGTACTTC. Translated: CASALAGPSEQYF.

The chain combines TRBV5-1 with TRBJ2-7; 9 positions match TRBD1. CDR3 length: 15 residues. Per the germline V gene, CDR1 is SGHRS and CDR2 is YFSETQ. J lost 2 bases, V lost 4 bases, and 7 bases had no gene match. Here the CDR3 reads CASSQGQGQTYEQYF. CDR3 nucleotides: TGCGCCAGCAGCCAGGGACAGGGCCAAACCTACGAGCAGTACTTC. Full variable domain (outside the CDR3, taken from reference TRBV5-1 and TRBJ2-7): KAGVTQTPRYLIKTRGQQVTLSCSPISGHRSVSWYQQTPGQGLQFLFEYFSETQRNKGNFPGRFSGRQFSNSRSEMNVSTLELGDSALYLCASSQGQGQTYEQYFGPGTRLTVT.